The 16 T cell receptor beta chains in this list originate from one sample, sequenced in a study of siplizumab effects on memory and regulatory T cells. Assay used: immunoSEQ multiplex PCR; TCRdb lists only in-frame clones, some missing. The sample includes 85,000 or so clones, more than 85% of them seen just once. Sequenced: CD8+ T cells sorted from blood. These receptors were obtained from a human donor in good health.

The chain employs TRBV7-9 and TRBJ2-7; D not resolved. Trimming pared 0 bases from V and 3 bases from J, leaving 9 bases between. Germline V gene lookup returns CDR1 SEHNR and CDR2 FQNEAQ (reference sequence). This CDR3 is 14 amino acids long. Here the CDR3 DNA reads TGTGCCAGCAGCTTAGCGCTGTCGGTCTACGAGCAGTACTTC. Protein product: CASSLALSVYEQYF.

Points on this clone: Compared with germline, one end of the junction differs, possibly owing to a read error. The CDR3, as DNA: TGTGCTAGCAGTGGGACCGGGACACCCCAAGAGACCCAGTACTTC. Translating it yields CASSGTGTPQETQYF. The chain has TRBV7-7 and TRBJ2-5; weak D call: TRBD1 (6 bases). The CDR3 runs 15 residues. CDR1 and CDR2 from the germline V gene are SSHAT and FNYEAQ (reference sequence).

This clone came up once. This sequence joins TRBV7-6 and TRBJ1-3, with a tentative D call TRBD1 (5 bases). The V and J ends lost 1 base and 1 base respectively, with 17 bases between them. Per the germline V gene, CDR1 is SGHVS and CDR2 is FNYEAQ. The CDR3 runs to 18 residues. The CDR3 region has the DNA TGTGCCAGCAGCTTAGAGGCAACGCTTCAGGGTTCTGGAAACACCATATATTTT. Its translation is CASSLEATLQGSGNTIYF.

The chain combines TRBV5-4 with TRBJ2-3; D uncertain. The V end lost 7 bases, the J end lost 4 bases, and 7 bases lay between the germline ends. Germline V gene data show CDR1 as SGHNT and CDR2 as YYREEE (reference sequence). This CDR3 spans 11 amino acids. CDR3 sequence (DNA): TGTGCCAGCCGAAGGGCAGATACGCAGTATTTT. It translates to CASRRADTQYF.

The chain is built from TRBV5-8 and TRBJ1-1; 9 bases map to TRBD1. Per germline, CDR1 SGHTS and CDR2 YDEGEE. This CDR3 has 14 residues. V shed 4 bases, J shed 6 bases, and the junction held 7 bases outside the gene matches. CDR3 sequence: CASSQGQGTSEAFF. The CDR3 DNA sequence: TGTGCCAGCAGCCAAGGACAGGGGACGTCTGAAGCTTTCTTT.

This clone showed up just a few times. V and J are TRBV9 and TRBJ1-5; the D is unclear. Trimming removed 0 bases at V and 3 bases at J, with 7 bases between. Per the germline V gene, CDR1 is SGDLS and CDR2 is YYNGEE. The CDR3 length is 14 residues. Written as DNA, the CDR3 is TGTGCCAGCAGCGTAGGCAGCATCAATCAGCCCCAGCATTTT. Translation gives CASSVGSINQPQHF.

This clone was counted ten times or more. The chain has TRBV27 and TRBJ1-3; D is uncertain. V was cut by 2 bases and J by 2 bases, with 10 bases left in between. CDR3 length equals 15 residues. Germline-derived CDR1 and CDR2 are MNHEY and SMNVEV (reference sequence). CDR3 protein: CASSLDVGPGNTIYF. The DNA for the CDR3 is TGTGCCAGCAGTTTAGACGTGGGCCCTGGAAACACCATATATTTT.

The V call is TRBV2, the J call TRBJ2-1; TRBD2 might be the D (5 bases). Germline V CDR1 and CDR2: SNHLY, FYNNEI. The V end was cut by 6 bases, the J end by 3 bases, with 18 bases between. The CDR3 is 16 residues long. CDR3 loop: CASREGEMLGYNEQFF. The CDR3 DNA follows: TGTGCCAGCAGAGAGGGAGAGATGCTAGGCTACAATGAGCAGTTCTTC.

CDR3 in DNA: TGCACCAGCAGCCAAGGGGACAGGGAAGGTGAGAGAAACACCATATATTTT. Residues: CTSSQGDREGERNTIYF. The chain uses TRBV1 and TRBJ1-3; the D segment call TRBD1 is taken from the table without a DNA check. TRBV1 is a listed pseudogene. The length of the CDR3 is 17 residues.

The CDR3 nucleotides read TGTGCCACCTCATATATGGAGGCCCAAGAGACCCAGTACTTC. It encodes CATSYMEAQETQYF. This chain uses TRBV11-2 with TRBJ2-5; D perhaps matches TRBD2 (5 bases). This CDR3 spans 14 amino acids. Trimming took 10 bases from V and 1 from J, leaving 16 bases between them. CDR1 and CDR2 from the germline V gene are SGHAT and FQNNGV. Filled out from reference TRBV11-2 and TRBJ2-5, the complete variable domain reads EAGVAQSPRYKIIEKRQSVAFWCNPISGHATLYWYQQILGQGPKLLIQFQNNGVVDDSQLPKDRFSAERLKGVDSTLKIQPAKLEDSAVYLCATSYMEAQETQYFGPGTRLLVL.

The chain couples TRBV28 to TRBJ1-6; no clear D gene. CDR3 length: 15 residues. V lost 0 bases, J lost 6 bases, and 9 bases lay in between. The germline V gene encodes CDR1 MDHEN and CDR2 SYDVKM. The CDR3, as DNA: TGTGCCAGCAGTTTATGGGAAAGCCGTAATTCACCCCTCCACTTT. Protein product: CASSLWESRNSPLHF.

As DNA, the CDR3 is TGTGCCAGCAGCTTGGAGGAGGAGGGAACTGGAAACACCATATATTTT. This translates into CASSLEEEGTGNTIYF. V usage is TRBV5-8 and J usage is TRBJ1-3; D uncertain. Germline CDR1 SGHTS, CDR2 YDEGEE. The CDR3 consists of 16 residues. Between the trimmed V and J ends, which lost 0 bases and 2 bases, there was a span of 12 bases.

This rearrangement joins TRBV28 to TRBJ2-3; 7 nucleotides align to TRBD2. The germline gives CDR1 MDHEN, CDR2 SYDVKM. The trim removed 3 bases at V and 2 bases at J, leaving 8 bases unmatched. This CDR3 is built from 16 residues. This CDR3 is CASSFPREGATDTQYF. CDR3 DNA: TGTGCCAGCAGTTTCCCTAGGGAGGGCGCCACAGATACGCAGTATTTT.

This chain joins TRBV11-2 and TRBJ2-1; 14 bases line up with TRBD2. This CDR3 has 15 amino acids. V lost 3 bases and J lost 8; bases outside the gene matches: 3. Germline loops: CDR1 SGHAT, CDR2 FQNNGV. The CDR3 sequence is CASSFGTSGSDEQFF. Here the CDR3 DNA reads TGTGCCAGCAGCTTCGGGACTAGCGGGAGCGATGAGCAGTTCTTC.

This chain connects TRBV25-1 to TRBJ2-7; no definite D call. The germline gives CDR1 MGHDK, CDR2 SYGVNS. The CDR3 runs to 12 residues. Trimming stripped 4 bases from V and 5 bases from J, with 9 bases between. The CDR3 region is CASSVAWDEQYF. CDR3 sequence (DNA): TGTGCCAGCAGTGTTGCCTGGGACGAGCAGTACTTC.

This sequence joins TRBV7-9 and TRBJ2-3, with a possible D match to TRBD1 (5 bases). Germline CDR1 SEHNR, CDR2 FQNEAQ (reference sequence). With 2 bases removed from V and 6 bases from J, the gap between germline ends came to 27 bases. The CDR3 runs to 19 residues. CDR3 sequence (DNA): TGTGCCAGCAGCTTACCCTCCGGTGAGGCAGGGTATCGTTCGGATACGCAGTATTTT. This encodes CASSLPSGEAGYRSDTQYF.